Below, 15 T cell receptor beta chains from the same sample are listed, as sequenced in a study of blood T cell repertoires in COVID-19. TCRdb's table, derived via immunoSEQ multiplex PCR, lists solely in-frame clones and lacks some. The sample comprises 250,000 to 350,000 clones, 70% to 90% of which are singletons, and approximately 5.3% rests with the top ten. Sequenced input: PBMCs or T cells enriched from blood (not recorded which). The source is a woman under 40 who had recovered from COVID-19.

The CDR3: CASSLEGARGYEQYF. CDR3 bases: TGTGCCAGCAGCTTGGAAGGGGCAAGAGGCTACGAGCAGTACTTC. The V call is TRBV5-5, the J call TRBJ2-7, with a tentative D call TRBD1 (5 bases). V lost 0 bases and J 3 bases, leaving 13 bases between the germline ends. The CDR3 extends over 15 amino acids. Per the germline V gene, CDR1 is SGHKS and CDR2 is YYEKEE (reference sequence).

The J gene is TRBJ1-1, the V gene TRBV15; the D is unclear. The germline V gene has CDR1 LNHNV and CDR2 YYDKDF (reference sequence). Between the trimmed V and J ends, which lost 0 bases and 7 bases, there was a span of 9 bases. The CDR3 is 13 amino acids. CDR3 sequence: CATSRDPSDEAFF. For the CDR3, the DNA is TGTGCCACCAGCAGAGATCCTAGTGATGAAGCTTTCTTT.

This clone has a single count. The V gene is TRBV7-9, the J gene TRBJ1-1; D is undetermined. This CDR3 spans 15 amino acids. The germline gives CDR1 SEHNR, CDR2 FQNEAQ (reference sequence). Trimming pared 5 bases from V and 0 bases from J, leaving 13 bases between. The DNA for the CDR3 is TGTGCCAGCAGCCCCCTGGGAGGGTTGAACACTGAAGCTTTCTTT. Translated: CASSPLGGLNTEAFF.

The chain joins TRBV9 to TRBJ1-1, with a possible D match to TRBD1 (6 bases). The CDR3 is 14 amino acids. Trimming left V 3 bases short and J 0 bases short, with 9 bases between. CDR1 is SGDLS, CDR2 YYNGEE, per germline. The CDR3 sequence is CASSAGQMNTEAFF. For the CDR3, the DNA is TGTGCCAGCAGCGCCGGACAGATGAACACTGAAGCTTTCTTT.

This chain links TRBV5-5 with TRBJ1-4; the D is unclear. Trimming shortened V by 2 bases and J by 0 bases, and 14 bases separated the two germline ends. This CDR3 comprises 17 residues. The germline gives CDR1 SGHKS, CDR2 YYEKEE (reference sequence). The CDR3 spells CASSFVQIVATNEKLFF. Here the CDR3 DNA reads TGTGCCAGCAGCTTCGTTCAGATCGTTGCAACTAATGAAAAACTGTTTTTT. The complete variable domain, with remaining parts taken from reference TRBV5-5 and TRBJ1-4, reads DAGVTQSPTHLIKTRGQQVTLRCSPISGHKSVSWYQQVLGQGPQFIFQYYEKEERGRGNFPDRFSARQFPNYSSELNVNALLLGDSALYLCASSFVQIVATNEKLFFGSGTQLSVL.

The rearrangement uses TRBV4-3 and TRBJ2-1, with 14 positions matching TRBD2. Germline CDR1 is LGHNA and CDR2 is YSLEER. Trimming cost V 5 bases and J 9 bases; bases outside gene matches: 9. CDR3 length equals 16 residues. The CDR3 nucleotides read TGCGCCAGCAGCTCCCGACTAGCGGGGGGGCCTGTTGAGCAGTTCTTC. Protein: CASSSRLAGGPVEQFF.

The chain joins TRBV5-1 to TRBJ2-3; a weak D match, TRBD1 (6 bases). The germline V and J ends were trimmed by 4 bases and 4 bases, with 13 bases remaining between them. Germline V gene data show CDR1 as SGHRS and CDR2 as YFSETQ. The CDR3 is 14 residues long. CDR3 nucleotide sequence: TGCGCCAGCAGCATCGGACAGAGCGCAGATACGCAGTATTTT. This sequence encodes CASSIGQSADTQYF.

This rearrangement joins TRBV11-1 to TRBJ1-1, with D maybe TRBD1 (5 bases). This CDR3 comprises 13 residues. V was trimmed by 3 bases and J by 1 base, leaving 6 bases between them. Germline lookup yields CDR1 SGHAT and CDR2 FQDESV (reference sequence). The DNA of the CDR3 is TGTGCCAGCAGCTTCGGACAGAACACTGAAGCTTTCTTT. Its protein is CASSFGQNTEAFF.

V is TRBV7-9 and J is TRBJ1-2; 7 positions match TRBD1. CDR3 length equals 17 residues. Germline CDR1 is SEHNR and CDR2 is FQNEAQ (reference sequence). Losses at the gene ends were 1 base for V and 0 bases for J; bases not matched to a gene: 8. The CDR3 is CASSLVTGVVSNYGYTF. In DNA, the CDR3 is TGTGCCAGCAGCTTAGTCACAGGGGTTGTGTCTAACTATGGCTACACCTTC.

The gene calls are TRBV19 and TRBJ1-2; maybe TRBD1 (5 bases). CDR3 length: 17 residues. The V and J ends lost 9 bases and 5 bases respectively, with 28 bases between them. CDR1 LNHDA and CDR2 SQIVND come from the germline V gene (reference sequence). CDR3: CASQLQGTPRFPYGYTF. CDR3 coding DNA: TGTGCCAGCCAACTGCAGGGAACACCGAGGTTCCCGTATGGCTACACCTTC.

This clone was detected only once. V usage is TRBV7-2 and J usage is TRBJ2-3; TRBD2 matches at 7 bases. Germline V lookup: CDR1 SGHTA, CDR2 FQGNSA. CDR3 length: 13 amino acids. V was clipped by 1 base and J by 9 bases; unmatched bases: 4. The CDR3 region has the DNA TGTGCCAGCAGCTTAGGCCCCGGGGGGACGCAGTATTTT. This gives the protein CASSLGPGGTQYF.

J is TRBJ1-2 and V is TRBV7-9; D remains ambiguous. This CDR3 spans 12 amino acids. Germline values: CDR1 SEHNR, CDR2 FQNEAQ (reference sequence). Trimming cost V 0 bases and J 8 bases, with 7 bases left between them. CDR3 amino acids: CASSLASEGYTF. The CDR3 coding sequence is TGTGCCAGCAGCTTAGCTTCGGAGGGCTACACCTTC. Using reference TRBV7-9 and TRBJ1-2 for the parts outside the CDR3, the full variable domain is DTGVSQNPRHKITKRGQNVTFRCDPISEHNRLYWYRQTLGQGPEFLTYFQNEAQLEKSRLLSDRFSAERPKGSFSTLEIQRTEQGDSAMYLCASSLASEGYTFGSGTRLTVV.

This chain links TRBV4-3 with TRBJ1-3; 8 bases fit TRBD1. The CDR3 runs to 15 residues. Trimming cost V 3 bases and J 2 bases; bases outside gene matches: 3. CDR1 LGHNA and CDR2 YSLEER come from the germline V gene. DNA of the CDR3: TGCGCCAGCAGCCACCTGGACAGGGCTGGAAACACCATATATTTT. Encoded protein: CASSHLDRAGNTIYF.

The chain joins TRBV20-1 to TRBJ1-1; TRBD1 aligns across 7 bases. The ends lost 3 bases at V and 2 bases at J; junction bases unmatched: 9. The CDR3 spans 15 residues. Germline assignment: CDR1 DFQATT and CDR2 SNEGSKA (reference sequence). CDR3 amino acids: CSASDAGTENTEAFF. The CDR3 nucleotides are TGCAGTGCTAGTGACGCCGGGACAGAAAACACTGAAGCTTTCTTT.

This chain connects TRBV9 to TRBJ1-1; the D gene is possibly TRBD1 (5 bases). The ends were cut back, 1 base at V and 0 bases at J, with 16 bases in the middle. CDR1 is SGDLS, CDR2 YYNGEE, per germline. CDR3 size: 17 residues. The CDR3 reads CASSVSETDEMNTEAFF. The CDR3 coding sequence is TGTGCCAGCAGCGTATCGGAGACAGACGAAATGAACACTGAAGCTTTCTTT.